This T cell receptor beta chain is from a study of neurological immune-mediated disorders (dated by TCRdb to the late 2010s). As for the study more broadly: Peripheral blood TCR-beta repertoires from patients with HTLV-I-associated myelopathy (HAM/TSP), patients with multiple sclerosis, and healthy controls were compared in the study using UMI-based sequencing. Longitudinal samples, technical triplicates and paired sorted CD4+ and CD8+ T-cell subsets, alongside PBMC samples, were included among the approximately 110 TCR-beta libraries. The cohort comprised about 71 subjects: about 15 HAM/TSP patients, some 34 multiple sclerosis patients and about 20 healthy controls. On the study overall, not on this receptor specifically: TCR clonal expansion was greatest in HAM/TSP patients and smallest in MS patients, who ranked below even healthy controls. Expanded clones from different subjects shared no identical CDR3 amino acid sequences, which suggests that TCR-beta repertoires were private in all groups.

Taken from cysteine to phenylalanine, the CDR3 has 16 residues. Only the CDR3 part of the read is kept: 48 bases, read in frame from the first base. CDR1 and CDR2 are read off the germline V gene (reference sequence) as DFQATT and SNEGSKA. Ends trimmed: V by 1 base, J by 3 bases; bases unmatched to a gene: 8. cDNA synthesis used template-switch 5'RACE with a primer carrying a 10-nucleotide random unique molecular identifier tagging each TCR transcript. Over 160 million TCR-beta sequences, covering 15-18 subjects, were produced in each sequencing run. The RNeasy kit was used for extraction of total RNA. The KAPA Real-time Library Amplification kit was used to amplify TCR-beta VDJ regions with primers targeting the TCR constant region and the 5'RACE anchor. Sample indexes and Illumina adaptors were added in a first PCR, and a second PCR then increased library yield. The roughly 650 bp TCR product was size-selected on a 2% E-gel SizeSelection system after Ampure bead purification. Library quality was checked on a Bioanalyzer, concentration was measured with Qubit, and libraries were quantified with the Kapa Library Quantification kit before pooling. An Illumina HiSeq 2500 was used to sequence the libraries paired-end at 2 x 150 bp. To increase sequence diversity, about 23-30% phiX was spiked into each library pool. For the original study's pipeline: The UMI-based MiGEC pipeline processed quality-filtered reads and removed over 90% of raw TCR sequences during error correction. VDJ genes were aligned to IMGT germline references, and clonotypes were defined by unique CDR3 amino acid sequence plus V-J genes. Clonal expansion, Shannon diversity and CDR3 relatedness (CalcPairwiseDistances, ClusterSamples) were evaluated with VDJtools, and phylogenetic trees were built with CLCbio workbench. Expanded clones were defined as having at least 8 unique UMIs, based on coefficient-of-variation modelling across technical triplicates. The public sequencing data were trimmed at Q25 with fastp and processed into clonotypes with MiXCR by TCRdb, which kept only in-frame beta chains. All rows with the same CDR3 protein become a single entry with the most common DNA and genes. TCRdb's processing, not the authors', yielded these V and J calls. This sample holds around 31,000 distinct CDR3 sequences; over 3.5% were observed only once. Clones ranked in the top ten supply roughly 25% of the sample.

Blood bank volunteers in Maryland, USA served as the healthy controls. For the sorted-subset TCR libraries, the starting material was over 950,000 sorted CD4+ or CD8+ T cells. Peripheral blood was subjected to Ficoll-Hypaque density gradient centrifugation to isolate PBMCs, which were then cryopreserved in liquid nitrogen. The study also sequenced paired sorted CD4+ and CD8+ subsets from healthy controls, HAM/TSP patients and MS patients. This clonotype was counted ten times or more. The antigen it binds to is not known. It has no much larger one-base neighbor in the sample; base qualities were not kept.

The chain uses TRBV20-1 and TRBJ1-1, and TRBD1 aligns with 10 junction nucleotides. This receptor was obtained from a woman in her forties in good health. Specimen: CD4+ T cells from blood. The CDR3 is CSARVPAGTGDTEAFF. The base sequence is TGCAGTGCTAGAGTGCCAGCGGGGACAGGGGACACTGAAGCTTTCTTT.